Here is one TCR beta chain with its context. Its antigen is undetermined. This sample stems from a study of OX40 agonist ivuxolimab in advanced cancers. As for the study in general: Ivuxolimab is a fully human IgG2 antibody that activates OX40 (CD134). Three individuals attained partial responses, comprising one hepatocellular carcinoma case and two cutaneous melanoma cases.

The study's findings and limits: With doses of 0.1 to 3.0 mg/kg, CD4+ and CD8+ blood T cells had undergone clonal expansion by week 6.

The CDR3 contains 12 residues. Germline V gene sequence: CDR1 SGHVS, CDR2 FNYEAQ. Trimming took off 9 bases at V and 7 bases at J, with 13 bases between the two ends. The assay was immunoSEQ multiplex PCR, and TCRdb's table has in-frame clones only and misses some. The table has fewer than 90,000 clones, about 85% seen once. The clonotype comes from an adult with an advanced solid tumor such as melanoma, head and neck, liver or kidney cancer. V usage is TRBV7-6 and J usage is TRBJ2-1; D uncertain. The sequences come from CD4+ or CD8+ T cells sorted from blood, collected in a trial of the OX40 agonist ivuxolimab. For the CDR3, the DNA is TGTGCCAGTAGAGAGTCTGGGAATGAGCAGTTCTTC. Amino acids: CASRESGNEQFF.